Presented here are 30 T cell receptor beta chains from one specimen sequenced in a study of T cell responses to AZD1222 COVID-19 vaccine. Assay: immunoSEQ multiplex PCR; the TCRdb copy retains only in-frame clones and omits some. This table holds about 190,000 clones, about nine tenths found once. Sequencing used peripheral blood, obtained on day 0 of AZD1222 vaccination. The receptors shown here come from an adult in good health.

The chain combines TRBV14 with TRBJ2-1; possible D gene TRBD2, 6 bases. CDR3 size: 16 residues. Germline CDR1 reads SGHDN; CDR2 reads FVKESK. Trimming removed 0 bases from V and 0 bases from J, with 9 bases in between. DNA of the CDR3: TGTGCCAGCAGCCAAGATGGAGGGAGCTCCTACAATGAGCAGTTCTTC. Its translation is CASSQDGGSSYNEQFF.

The chain joins TRBV5-1 to TRBJ1-2, with 8 bases lining up with TRBD1. From germline, CDR1 is SGHRS and CDR2 YFSETQ. This CDR3 contains 13 residues. The V gene end was trimmed by 4 bases and the J gene end by 8 bases; junction bases not matched to a gene: 7. Written as DNA, the CDR3 is TGCGCCAGCAGCCAACAGGGGGAGAAGGGCTACACCTTC. This translates into CASSQQGEKGYTF. Based on the CDR3 plus reference TRBV5-1 and TRBJ1-2, the full variable domain is KAGVTQTPRYLIKTRGQQVTLSCSPISGHRSVSWYQQTPGQGLQFLFEYFSETQRNKGNFPGRFSGRQFSNSRSEMNVSTLELGDSALYLCASSQQGEKGYTFGSGTRLTVV.

The V call is TRBV6-2 or TRBV6-3, the J call TRBJ2-1; the match to TRBD2 covers 12 bases. Germline trimming cut 4 bases from V and 3 bases from J; bases unmatched to any gene: 7. The CDR3 covers 17 residues. Germline V gene data show CDR1 as MNHEY and CDR2 as SVGEGT. The CDR3 DNA sequence: TGTGCCAGCAGTTCTCTTCTAGCGGGGGGGTTCTACAATGAGCAGTTCTTC. Translated: CASSSLLAGGFYNEQFF.

CDR3 DNA: TGTGCCAGCTCCACAACAGGGGACCTTAACTATGGCTACACCTTC. This gives the protein CASSTTGDLNYGYTF. V gene TRBV18 combines with J gene TRBJ1-2; TRBD1 aligns across 7 bases. The germline gives CDR1 KGHSH, CDR2 LQKENI. CDR3 length equals 15 residues. With 6 bases clipped from V and 1 base from J, the junction kept 8 bases outside the gene matches.

The CDR3: CASSVGWTAANTEAFF. The CDR3 bases are TGTGCCAGCAGCGTGGGGTGGACTGCCGCGAACACTGAAGCTTTCTTT. The chain recombines TRBV9 with TRBJ1-1; D is unclear. Trimming cost V 2 bases and J 1 base, with 15 bases left between them. CDR3 length: 16 residues. Germline V gene sequence: CDR1 SGDLS, CDR2 YYNGEE.

The genes are TRBV18 and TRBJ2-5; 9 nucleotides align to TRBD1. Trimming cost V 4 bases and J 7 bases; bases outside gene matches: 13. The CDR3 runs 16 residues. Germline CDR1 reads KGHSH; CDR2 reads LQKENI. The CDR3 reads CASSLRGQGPLGTQYF. DNA for the CDR3: TGTGCCAGCTCACTCCGGGGACAGGGACCCCTGGGGACCCAGTACTTC.

The gene calls are TRBV7-9 and TRBJ1-5, with D tentatively TRBD1 (6 bases). The CDR3 length is 17 residues. CDR1 is SEHNR and CDR2 is FQNEAQ in the germline V gene (reference sequence). Trimming left V 1 base short and J 6 bases short, with 19 bases between. The CDR3 spells CASSLGGPTGMGQPQHF. DNA for the CDR3: TGTGCCAGCAGCTTAGGGGGCCCGACAGGAATGGGTCAGCCCCAGCATTTT.

This clone is a singleton in its sample. The chain joins TRBV9 to TRBJ2-7; no definite D call. The CDR3 runs 15 residues. V shed 0 bases and J shed 3 bases, with 13 bases lying between them. The germline V gene encodes CDR1 SGDLS and CDR2 YYNGEE. CDR3 residues: CASSVGTASSYEQYF. CDR3 in DNA: TGTGCCAGCAGCGTAGGTACAGCTAGTAGCTACGAGCAGTACTTC. Combining the CDR3 with reference TRBV9 and TRBJ2-7 gives the whole variable domain DSGVTQTPKHLITATGQRVTLRCSPRSGDLSVYWYQQSLDQGLQFLIQYYNGEERAKGNILERFSAQQFPDLHSELNLSSLELGDSALYFCASSVGTASSYEQYFGPGTRLTVT.

The rearrangement links TRBV6-4 to TRBJ2-1; TRBD1 matches at 7 bases. Germline V lookup: CDR1 MRHNA, CDR2 SNTAGT. V dropped 6 bases and J dropped 6; count of bases not matched to a gene: 2. This CDR3 spans 12 amino acids. In DNA form, the CDR3 reads TGTGCCAGCAGCCGGGACAGCAATGAGCAGTTCTTC. It codes for CASSRDSNEQFF.

The CDR3 DNA reads as TGTGCCAGCAGGCCACGGGACGGCGGCGGCAATGAGCAGTTCTTC. Amino acids: CASRPRDGGGNEQFF. The chain is built from TRBV27 and TRBJ2-1; D assignment may be TRBD1 or TRBD2 (5 bases each). Per germline, CDR1 MNHEY and CDR2 SMNVEV (reference sequence). Deletions cut 6 bases from V and 6 bases from J, with 18 bases between. The CDR3 spans 15 residues.

The chain joins TRBV15 to TRBJ2-7, with TRBD2 identical over 13 bases. The germline V gene encodes CDR1 LNHNV and CDR2 YYDKDF (reference sequence). V trimming: 5 bases; J trimming: 0 bases; junction bases outside the gene matches: 19. CDR3 length: 21 amino acids. DNA for the CDR3: TGTGCCACCAGCCTATCAGGGGGCTTGGGACTAGCGGGGACGTTCTCCTACGAGCAGTACTTC. This translates into CATSLSGGLGLAGTFSYEQYF.

In this sample, this clone turned up once. The V and J genes are TRBV18 and TRBJ2-1; 10 bases agree with TRBD2. CDR1 KGHSH and CDR2 LQKENI come from the germline V gene. V gave up 0 bases and J gave up 4 bases; unmatched junction bases: 0. The CDR3 runs 15 residues. CDR3 sequence reads: CASSPPAGGYNEQFF. The CDR3, as DNA: TGTGCCAGCTCACCACCAGCGGGGGGGTACAATGAGCAGTTCTTC.

This clone showed up just a few times. This chain joins TRBV27 and TRBJ1-5, with 8 bases identical to TRBD1. J lost 6 bases, V lost 2 bases, and 3 bases had no gene match. This CDR3 is built from 14 residues. Germline V gene sequence: CDR1 MNHEY, CDR2 SMNVEV (reference sequence). CDR3 protein: CASSLNRGTQPQHF. CDR3 in DNA: TGTGCCAGCAGTTTAAACAGGGGGACTCAGCCCCAGCATTTT.

This clone is a singleton in its sample. The chain is built from TRBV19 and TRBJ1-5; 7 bases agree with TRBD1. The CDR3 extends over 14 amino acids. Germline V gene data show CDR1 as LNHDA and CDR2 as SQIVND (reference sequence). V gave up 5 bases and J gave up 5 bases; unmatched junction bases: 6. CDR3 nucleotide sequence: TGTGCCAGTAGTTCGGACAGGAGGGATCAGCCCCAGCATTTT. The encoded protein is CASSSDRRDQPQHF.

There are a few counts of this clone. The V call is TRBV5-1, the J call TRBJ2-2; D gene unclear. With 0 bases removed from V and 5 bases from J, the gap between germline ends came to 11 bases. CDR1 SGHRS and CDR2 YFSETQ come from the germline V gene. This CDR3 has 15 residues. CDR3 in DNA: TGCGCCAGCAGCTTGGAAACCCCCGGGACCGGGGAGCTGTTTTTT. Translated, it gives CASSLETPGTGELFF.

The V gene is TRBV18, the J gene TRBJ2-1; TRBD1 agrees at 11 bases. V was clipped by 6 bases and J by 0 bases; unmatched bases: 13. Germline V gives CDR1 KGHSH, CDR2 LQKENI. The length of the CDR3 is 19 residues. This chain's CDR3 is CASSPSRTGGESSYNEQFF. Written as DNA, the CDR3 is TGTGCCAGCTCCCCGAGCCGGACAGGGGGCGAGAGCTCCTACAATGAGCAGTTCTTC.

The chain uses TRBV7-2 and TRBJ2-1; D is perhaps TRBD2 (5 bases). Germline values: CDR1 SGHTA, CDR2 FQGNSA. The ends were cut back, 2 bases at V and 4 bases at J, with 12 bases in the middle. The length of the CDR3 is 15 residues. The CDR3 protein is CASSLMRDLYNEQFF. DNA for the CDR3: TGTGCCAGCAGCTTAATGAGGGATCTTTACAATGAGCAGTTCTTC.

The chain couples TRBV28 to TRBJ2-7; 9 nucleotides line up with TRBD2. The CDR3 consists of 15 residues. The germline V gene has CDR1 MDHEN and CDR2 SYDVKM. J lost 7 bases, V lost 4 bases, and 11 bases had no gene match. CDR3 region: CASSSLAGSAVEQYF. The CDR3 nucleotides read TGTGCCAGCAGTTCCCTAGCGGGGTCCGCTGTAGAGCAGTACTTC.

The rearrangement uses TRBV3-1 (or the pseudogene TRBV3-2) and TRBJ2-7; TRBD1 matches 10 bases. Trimming at V came to 1 base and at J to 9 bases, leaving 9 bases not matched to a gene. CDR1 LGHDT and CDR2 YNNKEL come from the germline V gene (reference sequence). The CDR3 consists of 15 residues. The CDR3 is CASSQVGTGDGGQYF. CDR3 nucleotide sequence: TGTGCCAGCAGCCAAGTAGGGACAGGGGACGGAGGGCAGTACTTC.

The rearrangement uses TRBV25-1 and TRBJ2-6; TRBD2 might be the D (6 bases). The CDR3 length is 14 residues. Germline loops: CDR1 MGHDK, CDR2 SYGVNS. V lost 4 bases, J lost 3 bases, and 7 bases lay in between. The CDR3 bases are TGTGCCAGCAGTGCCGGGGGTGGGGCCAACGTCCTGACTTTC. Amino acids: CASSAGGGANVLTF.

The chain carries TRBV14 and TRBJ2-7; D gene unclear. V was pared by 5 bases and J by 4 bases, with 21 bases between. CDR1 and CDR2 from the germline V gene are SGHDN and FVKESK. CDR3 length: 16 amino acids. CDR3 bases: TGTGCCAGCAGCTTAGGAGCCTCAACGATGGGGTACGAGCAGTACTTC. Translation: CASSLGASTMGYEQYF.

The chain recombines TRBV5-6 with TRBJ1-3, with D hard to call. V lost 1 base to trimming and J lost 0 bases, with 8 bases between them. This CDR3 contains 15 residues. The germline V gene has CDR1 SGHDT and CDR2 YYEEEE. CDR3 sequence reads: CASSLITSSGNTIYF. The CDR3 DNA follows: TGTGCCAGCAGCTTGATTACAAGCTCTGGAAACACCATATATTTT.

This chain joins TRBV11-2 and TRBJ1-2; D call uncertain. The V end was cut by 4 bases, the J end by 1 base, with 10 bases between. From germline, CDR1 is SGHAT and CDR2 FQNNGV. This CDR3 region has 14 residues. The CDR3 coding sequence is TGTGCCAGCAGCTCCCGACTGTTTAACTATGGCTACACCTTC. Encoded protein: CASSSRLFNYGYTF.

This clone is a singleton in its sample. The CDR3 region is CASSPHRGKVAEQYF. In nucleotides, the CDR3 is TGTGCCAGCAGCCCCCACAGGGGGAAGGTAGCCGAGCAGTACTTC. The chain combines TRBV14 with TRBJ2-7, with 8 nucleotides matching TRBD1. Germline assignment: CDR1 SGHDN and CDR2 FVKESK. The length of the CDR3 is 15 residues. Trimming removed 4 bases from V and 6 bases from J; junction bases left unmatched: 11.

This clone has a single count. The rearrangement joins TRBV27 to TRBJ2-3; possibly TRBD1 for D (5 bases). CDR1 MNHEY and CDR2 SMNVEV come from the germline V gene (reference sequence). V lost 8 bases, J lost 1 base, and 10 bases lay in between. The CDR3 has 13 amino acids. The CDR3 loop is CASLLQGTDTQYF. The CDR3 DNA reads TGTGCCAGCCTACTACAGGGCACAGATACGCAGTATTTT.

This clone was seen just once. The chain uses TRBV6-2 or TRBV6-3 and TRBJ2-1; TRBD2 matches at 13 bases. Unmatched junction bases numbered 4, after V lost 4 bases and J lost 1 base. This CDR3 has 17 residues. Germline V CDR1 and CDR2: MNHEY, SVGEGT. CDR3 residues: CASSSSLAGGSYNEQFF. The CDR3 DNA reads as TGTGCCAGCAGTTCATCACTAGCGGGGGGGTCCTACAATGAGCAGTTCTTC.

The gene calls are TRBV27 and TRBJ2-7; 7 nucleotides align to TRBD1. Germline-derived CDR1 and CDR2 are MNHEY and SMNVEV (reference sequence). V was clipped by 5 bases and J by 0 bases; unmatched bases: 7. The CDR3 loop spans 15 amino acids. The CDR3 DNA is TGTGCCAGCAGTCCGGGGACAGTCCCCTCCTACGAGCAGTACTTC. Protein sequence: CASSPGTVPSYEQYF.

This clone has a handful of counts. The chain combines TRBV19 with TRBJ1-5; TRBD1 is a possible D gene (5 bases). This CDR3 is built from 16 residues. The germline V gene has CDR1 LNHDA and CDR2 SQIVND (reference sequence). Trimming pared 2 bases from V and 3 bases from J, leaving 14 bases between. The CDR3 DNA is TGTGCCAGTAGTATATCGCACCGGGGGAACAATCAGCCCCAGCATTTT. It is translated as CASSISHRGNNQPQHF.

The chain combines TRBV10-3 with TRBJ2-3; D uncertain. V was trimmed by 7 bases and J by 4 bases, leaving 6 bases between them. This CDR3 comprises 11 residues. Germline V CDR1 and CDR2: ENHRY, SYGVKD. This CDR3 reads CAIKPADTQYF. In DNA, the CDR3 is TGTGCCATCAAGCCGGCAGATACGCAGTATTTT.

The chain links TRBV7-2 to TRBJ2-7; the D call may be TRBD1 or TRBD2 (6 bases each). Trimming removed 0 bases from V and 3 bases from J, with 12 bases in between. This CDR3 comprises 15 residues. Germline-derived CDR1 and CDR2 are SGHTA and FQGNSA. The CDR3 nucleotides read TGTGCCAGCAGCTTAGCTAAGGGGGGTTACTACGAGCAGTACTTC. Residues: CASSLAKGGYYEQYF. The full variable domain, its missing parts supplied by reference TRBV7-2 and TRBJ2-7, is GAGVSQSPSNKVTEKGKDVELRCDPISGHTALYWYRQSLGQGLEFLIYFQGNSAPDKSGLPSDRFSAERTGGSVSTLTIQRTQQEDSAVYLCASSLAKGGYYEQYFGPGTRLTVT.